The TCR beta chain under discussion was sequenced for a study of shared clonotypes between healthy human individuals. CDR3 length: 14 residues. V lost 6 bases and J lost 4, with 14 bases in between. Germline V lookup: CDR1 MNHEY, CDR2 SVGAGI. Sequencing was performed with immunoSEQ multiplex PCR; in TCRdb, only in-frame clones are kept and a portion is missing. The profile covers 550,000 to 700,000 clones, with about three quarters appearing a single time and around 2% taken by the ten largest. The TCR sequence derives from a woman younger than 45 in good health. The specimen was memory CD4+ T cells sorted from blood. The sample's subset: CD45RA-negative fraction. The V and J genes are TRBV6-5 and TRBJ2-3; D remains unclear. CDR3 sequence: CASRYDGFADTQYF. The CDR3 DNA reads as TGTGCCAGCAGATACGACGGGTTTGCAGATACGCAGTATTTT.